One and the same sample provided the 19 T cell receptor beta chains below, sequenced in a study of T cells in women clearing cervical HPV infection (dated by TCRdb to 2016 to 2019). The receptor library was made with the immunoSEQ multiplex PCR assay. As stored in TCRdb, this immuneACCESS dataset retains in-frame rearrangements with V and J assigned. A fraction of the clones does not appear; measured against another copy, unresolved V genes explain less than half of the discrepancy, and the remainder lacks a known reason. This sample's listing comprises about 30,000 clones. The ten largest clones capture more than 1.2% of the sample. Sequenced input: blood buffy coat. The receptors stem from a woman aged 18-70 years with a cervical HPV16 infection that either progressed to CIN3+ or cleared (not recorded which).

Details on this clone: The sequenced fragment ends 3 residues before the CDR3 boundary, so the rest is inferred from the germline J gene. This chain connects TRBV7-3 to TRBJ2-1; 9 bases agree with TRBD2. After removal of 2 bases from V and 7 bases from J, the junction contained 6 bases not matched to a gene. Germline-derived CDR1 and CDR2 are SGHTA and FQGTGA. The CDR3 has 15 residues. The CDR3 DNA, read in part, is TGTGCCAGCAGCTTATCTGCCAGCGGGGGGAATGAG. This sequence encodes CASSLSASGGNE. The entire CDR3 protein is CASSLSASGGNEQFF.

With respect to this clone: The read finishes 3 residues shy of the CDR3 end, and the germline J gene is used to complete it. The chain uses TRBV2 and TRBJ2-2; D perhaps matches TRBD2 (6 bases). In germline, CDR1 is SNHLY, CDR2 FYNNEI. The V and J ends lost 5 bases and 1 base respectively, with 8 bases between them. The CDR3 loop spans 14 amino acids. The CDR3: CASSSRGNTGELFF. The CDR3 DNA, read in part, is TGTGCCAGCAGTTCGCGGGGGAACACCGGGGAG.

On this clone itself: The DNA ends 3 residues before the CDR3 does, and the rest of the CDR3 is filled in from the germline J gene. V and J are TRBV7-8 and TRBJ2-3; 10 bases agree with TRBD1. Germline values: CDR1 SGHVS, CDR2 FQNEAQ. The CDR3 spans 15 residues. Unmatched junction bases numbered 4, after V lost 3 bases and J lost 4 bases. The CDR3 here is CASSFMGQGPDTQYF. Incomplete CDR3 DNA: TGTGCCAGCAGCTTTATGGGACAGGGGCCAGATACG.

The CDR3 here is CASSLISDTQYF. CDR3 DNA, as far as it was read: TGCGCCAGCAGCTTGATCTCAGATACG. V usage is TRBV5-1 and J usage is TRBJ2-3; D gene unclear. The CDR3 is cut off 3 residues early in the read; its end comes from the germline J gene. Germline V gene sequence: CDR1 SGHRS, CDR2 YFSETQ. The CDR3 runs to 12 residues. The V end was cut by 1 base, the J end by 4 bases, with 4 bases between.

To note about this clone: The CDR3 extends 3 residues past the end of the read, so its final part is completed from the germline J gene. The rearrangement links TRBV30 to TRBJ2-7; possible D gene TRBD2, 6 bases. The CDR3 sequence is 15 residues long. V was pared by 5 bases and J by 2 bases, with 19 bases between. The germline gives CDR1 GTSNPN, CDR2 SVGIG (reference sequence). CDR3 sequence: CAWSGAGPNTYEQYF. Partial CDR3 DNA: TGTGCCTGGTCCGGGGCGGGGCCCAACACCTACGAG.

A remark on this clone: The CDR3 is cut off 3 residues early in the read; its end comes from the germline J gene. The gene calls are TRBV18 and TRBJ2-2, with 11 bases lining up with TRBD1. Germline assignment: CDR1 KGHSH and CDR2 LQKENI. The CDR3 is 16 amino acids. The CDR3 here is CASSPDRGRTGEKLFF. The covered CDR3 bases are TGTGCCAGCTCACCGGACAGGGGGCGAACCGGTGAAAAG.

As for this clone: The CDR3 end lies 3 residues beyond the end of the read and is filled in from the germline J gene. This chain connects TRBV7-6 to TRBJ1-4, with D hard to call. Looked up from germline, CDR1 is SGHVS and CDR2 is FNYEAQ. V was shortened by 5 bases and J by 8 bases, with 9 bases between the two germline ends. The CDR3 loop spans 12 amino acids. The covered CDR3 bases are TGTGCCAGCAGCCCAGCCAGGGAAAAA. Amino acid sequence: CASSPAREK. The whole CDR3 sequence is CASSPAREKLFF.

Regarding this clone: At one end, the junction sequence differs from germline, possibly due to a read error. The read gets to within 3 residues of the CDR3 end, and the germline J gene fills in the rest. This chain links TRBV19 with TRBJ2-2, with a possible D match to TRBD1 (6 bases). Germline V gene data show CDR1 as LNHDA and CDR2 as SQIVND (reference sequence). CDR3 size: 15 residues. CDR3 residues: CASSISGQPTEELFF. CDR3 DNA (partial): TGTGCCAGTAGTATCTCCGGACAGCCCACCGAGGAG.

About this clone itself: The missing CDR3 end, 3 residues past where the read stops, is filled in from the germline J gene. This chain connects TRBV7-2 to TRBJ2-7; no clear D gene. The CDR3 is made up of 13 amino acids. The germline V gene has CDR1 SGHTA and CDR2 FQGNSA. V shed 5 bases and J shed 2 bases, with 10 bases lying between them. The CDR3 here is CASSGSMTYEQYF. The CDR3 bases that were read are TGTGCCAGCAGCGGCTCAATGACCTACGAG.

Of note for this clone: Read coverage stops 3 residues before the CDR3 terminus; the germline J gene supplies the remainder. V is TRBV7-2 and J is TRBJ2-7, with 8 bases aligning to TRBD2. The germline V gene has CDR1 SGHTA and CDR2 FQGNSA. The CDR3 loop spans 14 amino acids. Losses at the gene ends were 8 bases for V and 3 bases for J; bases not matched to a gene: 9. Partial CDR3 DNA: TGTGCCAGCTGCCGCTCCGGGACTAGCTACGAG. Protein sequence: CASCRSGTSYE. The whole CDR3 protein reads CASCRSGTSYEQYF.

On this clone: The read comes to an end 3 residues before the CDR3 does, leaving the germline J gene to fill in the end. This chain connects TRBV12-5 to TRBJ1-1; the match to TRBD1 covers 10 bases. The germline gives CDR1 LGHNT, CDR2 FRNRAP. CDR3 length equals 16 residues. The V segment lost 8 bases and the J segment 1 base; nucleotides outside the gene matches: 10. The part of the CDR3 DNA that was read is TGTGCTAGTACTCAGGGACAGGGGACTCCGAACACTGAA. This encodes CASTQGQGTPNTE. The whole CDR3 region reads CASTQGQGTPNTEAFF.

Of note for this clone: The read comes to an end 3 residues before the CDR3 does, leaving the germline J gene to fill in the end. The sample has other DNA sequences that encode this CDR3 too. This chain uses TRBV6-2 or TRBV6-3 with TRBJ1-3, with 7 bases that match TRBD1. The J segment lost 0 bases and the V segment lost 7 bases, leaving 9 bases of the junction unmatched. Looked up from germline, CDR1 is MNHEY and CDR2 is SVGEGT. This CDR3 is 16 amino acids long. The CDR3: CASIKPGQISGNTIYF. The CDR3 DNA, read in part, is TGTGCCAGCATTAAACCGGGACAGATCTCTGGAAACACC.

With regard to this clone: The read stops 3 residues short of the end of the CDR3; the missing end is completed from the germline J gene. The rearrangement uses TRBV18 and TRBJ1-1; D perhaps matches TRBD1 (5 bases). The CDR3 spans 12 residues. Germline V gene lookup returns CDR1 KGHSH and CDR2 LQKENI. Partial CDR3 DNA: TGTGCCAGCTCGGGCCAGGGTTCGCTA. It encodes CASSGQGSL. From start to end, the CDR3 is CASSGQGSLAFF.

Concerning this clone: The read finishes 3 residues shy of the CDR3 end, and the germline J gene is used to complete it. The chain uses TRBV5-1 and TRBJ1-1; 7 nucleotides line up with TRBD1. Germline values: CDR1 SGHRS, CDR2 YFSETQ. V gave up 6 bases and J gave up 2 bases; unmatched junction bases: 10. The CDR3 has 15 residues. The sequenced part of the CDR3 DNA is TGCGCCAGCAACTTTCAGGGACAGTTAAACACTGAA. Protein: CASNFQGQLNTE. The full-length CDR3 reads as CASNFQGQLNTEAFF.

CDR3 DNA, as far as it was read: TGCGCCAGCAGCCAAGGACAGATCACCGGGGAG. Translation: CASSQGQITGE. The whole CDR3 is CASSQGQITGELFF. J is TRBJ2-2 and V is TRBV5-1; the D gene is possibly TRBD1 (6 bases). The read falls 3 residues short of the CDR3 end, and the missing part is taken from the germline J gene. The CDR3 covers 14 residues. With 4 bases removed from V and 4 bases from J, the gap between germline ends came to 11 bases. Germline V gene lookup returns CDR1 SGHRS and CDR2 YFSETQ.

Comments on this clone: The CDR3 goes on 3 residues after the read ends, and that part is filled in from the germline J gene. The chain carries TRBV7-6 and TRBJ2-1, with 8 bases lining up with TRBD2. The CDR3 consists of 14 residues. Germline V gene lookup returns CDR1 SGHVS and CDR2 FNYEAQ. V trimming: 6 bases; J trimming: 6 bases; junction bases outside the gene matches: 7. The DNA read from the CDR3 is TGTGCCAGCAGTAACGGGGGGGCAGCCAATGAG. Protein: CASSNGGAANE. The full CDR3 sequence reads CASSNGGAANEQFF.

Incomplete CDR3 DNA: TGCAGTGCTCCCTATGACACCTACACCGGGGAG. As protein: CSAPYDTYTGE. Given in full, the CDR3 is CSAPYDTYTGELFF. The chain combines TRBV20-1 with TRBJ2-2; D is unresolved. The CDR3 is cut off 3 residues early in the read; its end comes from the germline J gene. The germline V gene has CDR1 DFQATT and CDR2 SNEGSKA (reference sequence). Trimming removed 5 bases from V and 3 bases from J, with 13 bases in between. The CDR3 loop spans 14 amino acids.

About this clone itself: The read ends 3 residues before the CDR3 terminus; that terminus is restored from the germline J gene. This chain joins TRBV2 and TRBJ2-3, with 10 bases identical to TRBD2. CDR3 size: 15 residues. The germline gives CDR1 SNHLY, CDR2 FYNNEI. Trimming cost V 7 bases and J 0 bases; bases outside gene matches: 4. The DNA read from the CDR3 is TGTGCCAGCACCTTAGCGGGGGGAAGCACAGATACG. This translates into CASTLAGGSTDT. The full CDR3 sequence reads CASTLAGGSTDTQYF. The entire variable domain, with the rest obtained from reference TRBV2 and TRBJ2-3, is as follows: EPEVTQTPSHQVTQMGQEVILRCVPISNHLYFYWYRQILGQKVEFLVSFYNNEISEKSEIFDDQFSVERPDGSNFTLKIRSTKLEDSAMYFCASTLAGGSTDTQYFGPGTRLTVL.

Details on this clone: From the germline J gene comes the end of the CDR3, since the read stops 3 residues before it. The chain recombines TRBV19 with TRBJ1-2; 12 bases are a match to TRBD1. The CDR3 is 14 amino acids. Germline CDR1 is LNHDA and CDR2 is SQIVND (reference sequence). CDR3 bases read: TGTGCCAGTAGCCCGGGACAGGGGGCCGACGGC. It yields the protein CASSPGQGADG. The full-length CDR3 reads as CASSPGQGADGYTF.